The 14 T cell receptor beta chains below were found in one sample sequenced in a study of cytomegalovirus exposure and HLA in healthy donors (dated by TCRdb to 2017 to 2019). The library was obtained by the immunoSEQ multiplex PCR assay. The multiplex PCR relied on a mix of 60 forward primers for TCR Vbeta segments and 13 reverse primers for TCR Jbeta segments. Not all clones reach the TCRdb copy of this immuneACCESS table, which keeps in-frame sequences only. Checked studies attribute under half of the gap to unresolved V genes and leave the rest unexplained. The sample table holds some 130,000 clones, of which about three quarters were seen once. Under 1.5% of the sample is held by the ten biggest clonotypes. Material for sequencing was PBMCs. These receptors were collected from a male donor in good health and CMV-seropositive.

The chain combines TRBV5-8 with TRBJ2-7; D call uncertain. Germline CDR1 SGHTS, CDR2 YDEGEE. The CDR3 sequence is 17 residues long. V shed 0 bases and J shed 2 bases, with 18 bases lying between them. DNA of the CDR3: TGTGCCAGCAGCTTGGGGGCGTTTGGAACCGCCGCCTACGAGCAGTACTTC. This codes for CASSLGAFGTAAYEQYF. Filled out from reference TRBV5-8 and TRBJ2-7, the complete variable domain reads EAGVTQSPTHLIKTRGQQATLRCSPISGHTSVYWYQQALGLGLQFLLWYDEGEERNRGNFPPRFSGRQFPNYSSELNVNALELEDSALYLCASSLGAFGTAAYEQYFGPGTRLTVT.

The V call is TRBV7-9, the J call TRBJ1-1; the match to TRBD1 covers 9 bases. Germline V gene sequence: CDR1 SEHNR, CDR2 FQNEAQ (reference sequence). V shed 0 bases, J shed 4 bases, and the junction held 0 bases outside the gene matches. The CDR3 spans 14 residues. This chain's CDR3 is CASSLATGGTEAFF. In DNA, the CDR3 is TGTGCCAGCAGCTTAGCGACAGGGGGCACTGAAGCTTTCTTT.

The CDR3 DNA follows: TGTGCCAGCAGCTTAGGTGAGGCGAACACTGAAGCTTTCTTT. Its protein is CASSLGEANTEAFF. The gene calls are TRBV7-2 and TRBJ1-1; no clear D. V was clipped by 1 base and J by 1 base, with 7 bases between them. CDR1 and CDR2 from the germline V gene are SGHTA and FQGNSA. The CDR3 covers 14 residues.

The CDR3 bases are TGCGCCAGCAGCTTGGAGCCGGGACAGGGGGCTACGCAGTATTTT. Residues: CASSLEPGQGATQYF. The chain has TRBV5-1 and TRBJ2-3; TRBD1 agrees at 12 bases. With 0 bases clipped from V and 8 bases from J, the junction kept 4 bases outside the gene matches. Germline V gives CDR1 SGHRS, CDR2 YFSETQ. This CDR3 region has 15 residues.

This clone occurred a few times. The chain couples TRBV5-3 to TRBJ2-7; perhaps TRBD2 as D (6 bases). TRBV5-3 is filed as an ORF, its function uncertain. The V end lost 0 bases, the J end lost 0 bases, and 13 bases lay between the germline ends. The length of the CDR3 is 16 residues. The CDR3, as DNA: TGTGCCAGAAGCTTGGCATCGGGCGGGACCTCCTACGAGCAGTACTTC. This codes for CARSLASGGTSYEQYF.

The chain joins TRBV11-2 to TRBJ2-5; D uncertain. The ends were cut back, 0 bases at V and 1 base at J, with 3 bases in the middle. This CDR3 is built from 13 residues. Germline V gene lookup returns CDR1 SGHAT and CDR2 FQNNGV. CDR3 in amino acids: CASSLDSQETQYF. DNA of the CDR3: TGTGCCAGCAGCTTAGACAGCCAAGAGACCCAGTACTTC.

This sequence joins TRBV9 and TRBJ2-1, with a tentative D call TRBD1 (5 bases). The V gene lost 0 bases and the J gene lost 0 bases, with 13 bases spanning the gap. Per the germline V gene, CDR1 is SGDLS and CDR2 is YYNGEE. CDR3 length: 17 amino acids. The CDR3 DNA sequence: TGTGCCAGCAGCGTAGCTGGTTGGGGCAGCTCCTACAATGAGCAGTTCTTC. Amino acid sequence: CASSVAGWGSSYNEQFF. Together with reference TRBV9 and TRBJ2-1, the CDR3 gives the full variable domain: DSGVTQTPKHLITATGQRVTLRCSPRSGDLSVYWYQQSLDQGLQFLIQYYNGEERAKGNILERFSAQQFPDLHSELNLSSLELGDSALYFCASSVAGWGSSYNEQFFGPGTRLTVL.

The rearrangement uses TRBV28 and TRBJ2-5; D remains ambiguous. The CDR3 consists of 13 residues. Trimming pared 3 bases from V and 5 bases from J, leaving 10 bases between. The V gene's germline CDR1 is MDHEN and CDR2 SYDVKM. CDR3 sequence (DNA): TGTGCCAGCAGTTTCGCGGATACGGAGACCCAGTACTTC. Translated: CASSFADTETQYF.

V usage is TRBV15 and J usage is TRBJ2-7; D not resolved. CDR1 LNHNV and CDR2 YYDKDF come from the germline V gene (reference sequence). This CDR3 is 13 amino acids long. V dropped 5 bases and J dropped 5 bases, with 13 bases sitting between them. The chain's CDR3 is CATSQQRVHEQYF. DNA of the CDR3: TGTGCCACCAGCCAGCAGCGAGTCCACGAGCAGTACTTC.

This clone was seen only a few times. The chain joins TRBV6-5 to TRBJ1-3; no definite D call. The CDR3 has 14 residues. CDR1 and CDR2 (germline): MNHEY, SVGAGI. Trimming stripped 2 bases from V and 4 bases from J, with 9 bases between. Written as DNA, the CDR3 is TGTGCCAGCAGTTACGAGGCCGAGGGAAACACCATATATTTT. It translates to CASSYEAEGNTIYF.

As regards this clone: An end of the junction differs from the germline gene, which may be a read error. The rearrangement joins TRBV7-9 to TRBJ1-1; the match to TRBD1 covers 8 bases. This CDR3 is built from 13 residues. The germline V gene encodes CDR1 SEHNR and CDR2 FQNEAQ (reference sequence). The DNA of the CDR3 is TGTTCCAGCAATAAACAGGACAGGGAAGAAGCTTTCTTT. It is translated as CSSNKQDREEAFF.

CDR3 sequence reads: CASRGSAFSGANVLTF. DNA for the CDR3: TGTGCCAGTAGGGGTAGCGCATTTTCTGGGGCCAACGTCCTGACTTTC. This rearrangement joins TRBV19 to TRBJ2-6; maybe TRBD2 (5 bases). Trimming shortened V by 6 bases and J by 1 base, and 13 bases separated the two germline ends. Germline CDR1 reads LNHDA; CDR2 reads SQIVND (reference sequence). The CDR3 totals 16 residues.

This chain connects TRBV7-9 to TRBJ2-2; TRBD1 agrees at 7 bases. This CDR3 is 15 amino acids long. J gave up 2 bases and V 5 bases, and 5 bases lay outside the gene matches. In germline, CDR1 is SEHNR, CDR2 FQNEAQ (reference sequence). This CDR3 reads CASSRGQDNTGELFF. CDR3 DNA sequence: TGTGCCAGCAGCCGAGGACAGGATAACACCGGGGAGCTGTTTTTT.

J is TRBJ1-2 and V is TRBV6-6; 7 nucleotides line up with TRBD1. Looked up from germline, CDR1 is MNHNY and CDR2 is SVGAGI (reference sequence). The CDR3 sequence is 15 residues long. V dropped 0 bases and J dropped 5; count of bases not matched to a gene: 6. This CDR3 is CASSYSTGWFYGYTF. The CDR3 region has the DNA TGTGCCAGCAGTTACTCGACAGGGTGGTTTTATGGCTACACCTTC.